Below, one T cell receptor beta chain is given with its context. Its ends do not fully match the called genes, so a read error is possible. The data derive from a study of glioma-infiltrating T cells. CDR1 LGHNA and CDR2 YNFKEQ come from the germline V gene. The CDR3 covers 18 residues. TCR alpha and beta CDR3 regions were amplified from RNA using iRepertoire nested multiplex PCR. One entry per CDR3 protein, called by TCRdb with MiXCR from the multiplex PCR reads. In the table there are around 140,000 distinct CDR3 sequences, more than 35% of which are singletons. Material for sequencing was glioma tissue, nonneoplastic brain tissue, or PBMCs (not recorded which). This chain joins TRBV4-2 and TRBJ1-1; no clear D gene. The sequence was obtained from a human donor with low-grade glioma or glioblastoma, undergoing nonglioma brain surgery, or in good health (not recorded which). The CDR3 DNA follows: TGTGCCAGCAGCCAAGATTATGGTCCGGGGAGGGTGAACACTGAAGCTTCCTTT. Translating gives CASSQDYGPGRVNTEASF.